This T cell receptor (beta chain) is drawn from a study of cytomegalovirus exposure and HLA in healthy donors. With 60 Vbeta and 13 Jbeta primers, the PCR was carried out. Only in-frame clones appear in the TCRdb table, and some are missing; sequencing was by immunoSEQ multiplex PCR. The table lists over 150,000 clones, 65% to 90% of them singletons. Germline V gene sequence: CDR1 LNHDA, CDR2 SQIVND (reference sequence). The V gene lost 4 bases and the J gene lost 4 bases, with 11 bases spanning the gap. The CDR3 runs to 14 residues. The V call is TRBV19, the J call TRBJ1-5; D not certain. This TCR was recovered from a man aged 50-60 years in good health and CMV-seropositive. Sequenced material: PBMCs. The CDR3 coding sequence is TGTGCCAGTAGTAGGGCAGGTGGGAATCAGCCCCAGCATTTT. This sequence encodes CASSRAGGNQPQHF.